This TCR beta chain was sequenced during a study of Graves' ophthalmopathy and Graves' hyperthyroidism. Study-wide results and limits: Blood also contained most of the expanded thyroid clonotypes above 0.001 frequency.

RNA transcripts yielded amplified TCR beta CDR3 regions. HTBI primers served in a first-round RT-PCR, which a second-round multiplex PCR followed. TCRdb processed the multiplex PCR reads anew with MiXCR; each CDR3 protein has one entry. The sample carries some 160,000 distinct CDR3 sequences, under 45% recorded once. A note on this clonotype: The antigen is unknown.

V shed 4 bases, J shed 2 bases, and the junction held 7 bases outside the gene matches. This CDR3 contains 16 residues. Germline V gives CDR1 LGHNT, CDR2 FRNRAP. Sequencing input: peripheral blood. The clonotype originates from a man in his thirties or forties with Graves' ophthalmopathy. The chain joins TRBV12-5 to TRBJ1-3, with 8 bases fitting TRBD1. The CDR3 spells CASGSVTGATGNTIYF. Here the CDR3 DNA reads TGTGCTAGTGGTTCGGTGACAGGGGCTACTGGAAACACCATATATTTT.